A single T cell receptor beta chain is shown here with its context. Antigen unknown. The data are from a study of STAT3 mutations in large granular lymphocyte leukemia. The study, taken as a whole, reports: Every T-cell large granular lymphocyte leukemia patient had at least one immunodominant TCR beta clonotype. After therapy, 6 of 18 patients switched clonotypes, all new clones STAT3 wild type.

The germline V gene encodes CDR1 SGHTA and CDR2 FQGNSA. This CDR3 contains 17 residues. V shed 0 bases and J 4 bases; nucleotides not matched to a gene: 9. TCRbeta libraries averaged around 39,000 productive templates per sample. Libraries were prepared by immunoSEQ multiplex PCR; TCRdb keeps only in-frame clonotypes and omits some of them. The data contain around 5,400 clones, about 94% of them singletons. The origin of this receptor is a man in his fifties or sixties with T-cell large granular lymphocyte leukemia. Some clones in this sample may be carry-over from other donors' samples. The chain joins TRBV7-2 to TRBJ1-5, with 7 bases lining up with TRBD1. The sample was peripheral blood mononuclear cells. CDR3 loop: CASSLAPTGFRNQPQHF. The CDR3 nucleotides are TGTGCCAGCAGCTTAGCCCCGACAGGGTTCAGGAATCAGCCCCAGCATTTT.